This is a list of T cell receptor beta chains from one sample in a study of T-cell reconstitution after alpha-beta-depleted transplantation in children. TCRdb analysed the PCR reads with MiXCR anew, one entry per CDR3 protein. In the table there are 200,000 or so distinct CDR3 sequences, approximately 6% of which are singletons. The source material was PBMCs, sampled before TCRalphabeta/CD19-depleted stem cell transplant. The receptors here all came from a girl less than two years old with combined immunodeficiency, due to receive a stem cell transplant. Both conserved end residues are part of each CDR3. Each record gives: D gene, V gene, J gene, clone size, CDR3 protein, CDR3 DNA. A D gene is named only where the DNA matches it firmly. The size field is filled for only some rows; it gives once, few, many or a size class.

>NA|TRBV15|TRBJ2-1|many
CATSRDPVGINEQFF
TGTGCCACCAGCAGAGATCCGGTAGGAATCAATGAGCAGTTCTTC
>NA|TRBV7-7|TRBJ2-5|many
CASSETPRASGPQETQYF
TGTGCTAGCAGCGAGACGCCCAGGGCCAGCGGACCACAAGAGACCCAGTACTTC
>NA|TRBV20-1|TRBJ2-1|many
CSARRTYEQFF
TGCAGTGCTAGGAGGACTTATGAGCAGTTCTTC
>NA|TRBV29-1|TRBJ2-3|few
CSARHKLGTRRATDTQYF
TGCAGCGCTAGACACAAGTTGGGCACTAGACGGGCCACAGATACGCAGTATTTT
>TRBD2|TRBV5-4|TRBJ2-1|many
CASQRGVPNEQFF
TGTGCCAGTCAACGGGGGGTCCCCAATGAGCAGTTCTTC
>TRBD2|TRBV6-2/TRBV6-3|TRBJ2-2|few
CASSYPIHYSGGNTGELFF
TGTGCCAGCAGTTACCCTATACATTACAGCGGGGGTAACACCGGGGAGCTGTTTTTT
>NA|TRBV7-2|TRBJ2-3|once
CASSLTGTQYF
TGTGCCAGCAGCCTAACAGGGACGCAGTATTTT
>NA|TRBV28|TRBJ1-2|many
CASSPFTYYGYTF
TGTGCCAGCAGTCCTTTTACCTACTATGGCTACACCTTC
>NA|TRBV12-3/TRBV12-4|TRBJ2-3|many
CASRQRDTQYF
TGTGCCAGCAGACAAAGAGATACGCAGTATTTT
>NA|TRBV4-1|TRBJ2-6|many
CASSQDPPTGTLGGANVLTF
TGCGCCAGCAGCCAAGATCCTCCGACAGGGACTTTAGGTGGGGCCAACGTCCTGACTTTC
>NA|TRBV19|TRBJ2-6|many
CASSMGKTSGANVLTF
TGTGCCAGTAGTATGGGTAAAACCTCCGGGGCCAACGTCCTGACTTTC
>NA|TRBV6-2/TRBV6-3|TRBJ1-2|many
CASSQRDERDGYTF
TGTGCCAGCAGCCAGAGGGACGAAAGGGATGGCTACACCTTC
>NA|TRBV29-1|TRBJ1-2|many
CSVLSGENYGYTF
TGCAGCGTTCTCTCGGGAGAGAACTATGGCTACACCTTC
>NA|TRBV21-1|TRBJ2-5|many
CASSKEVVTRTETQYF
TGTGCCAGCAGCAAAGAGGTGGTGACCAGGACAGAGACCCAGTACTTC
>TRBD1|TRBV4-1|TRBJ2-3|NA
CASSRGQEGSDTQYF
TGCGCCAGCAGCCGGGGACAGGAAGGATCTGATACGCAGTATTTT
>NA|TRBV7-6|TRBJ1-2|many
CASSLWRNDGYTF
TGTGCCAGCAGCTTATGGCGGAACGATGGCTACACCTTC
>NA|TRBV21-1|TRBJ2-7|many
CASSKAPTPSGSGYEQYF
TGTGCCAGCAGCAAAGCCCCCACCCCTAGCGGGAGTGGGTACGAGCAGTACTTC
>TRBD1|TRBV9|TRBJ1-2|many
CASSLGRDRGHSNYGYTF
TGTGCCAGCAGCTTAGGGCGGGACAGGGGGCATAGTAACTATGGCTACACCTTC
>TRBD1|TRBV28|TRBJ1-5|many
CASSLWTGGGNQPQHF
TGTGCCAGCAGTTTATGGACAGGGGGTGGCAATCAGCCCCAGCATTTT
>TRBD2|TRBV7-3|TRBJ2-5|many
CASSDWGGSEETQYF
TGTGCCAGCAGCGATTGGGGGGGTTCGGAAGAGACCCAGTACTTC
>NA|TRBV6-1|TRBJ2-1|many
CASTRPGYNEQFF
TGTGCCAGCACCCGCCCCGGCTACAATGAGCAGTTCTTC
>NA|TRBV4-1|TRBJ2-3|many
CASSQGTSATQYF
TGCGCCAGCAGCCAAGGGACATCCGCTACGCAGTATTTT
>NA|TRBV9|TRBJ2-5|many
CASSVDYQEPRETQYF
TGTGCCAGCAGCGTAGACTATCAGGAACCTCGGGAGACCCAGTACTTC
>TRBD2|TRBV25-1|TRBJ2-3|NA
CASSEWGLSGSYVDTQYF
TGTGCCAGCAGTGAATGGGGGCTAAGCGGGAGCTATGTGGATACGCAGTATTTT
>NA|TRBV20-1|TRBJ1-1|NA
CSASRAQSLNMNTEAFF
TGCAGTGCTAGCCGCGCCCAGTCGCTGAACATGAACACTGAAGCTTTCTTT
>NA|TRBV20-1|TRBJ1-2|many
CSARGPEVRYGYTF
TGCAGTGCTAGAGGTCCGGAGGTGCGCTATGGCTACACCTTC
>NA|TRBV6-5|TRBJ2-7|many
CASSSTAGGSYEQYF
TGTGCCAGCAGTTCGACAGCCGGGGGCTCCTACGAGCAGTACTTC
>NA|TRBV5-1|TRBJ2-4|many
CASSLESTDTQYF
TGCGCCAGCAGCTTGGAGTCCACGGACACTCAGTACTTC
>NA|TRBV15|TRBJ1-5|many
CATSRDWGNQPQHF
TGTGCCACCAGCAGAGATTGGGGTAATCAGCCCCAGCATTTT
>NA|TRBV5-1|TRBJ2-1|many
CASSFRAEYNEQFF
TGCGCCAGCAGCTTTCGGGCAGAATACAATGAGCAGTTCTTC
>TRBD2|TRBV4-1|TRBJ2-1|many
CASSPGLAGGRRQFF
TGCGCCAGCAGCCCCGGACTAGCGGGCGGCCGCCGGCAGTTCTTC
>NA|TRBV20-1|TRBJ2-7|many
CSATTGGRYEQYF
TGCAGTGCTACAACTGGGGGACGCTACGAGCAGTACTTC
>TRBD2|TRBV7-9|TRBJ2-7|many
CASSFLAGGTYEQYF
TGTGCCAGCAGCTTCTTAGCGGGAGGAACCTACGAGCAGTACTTC
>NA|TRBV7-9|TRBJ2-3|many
CASSLSTGYPGDTQYF
TGTGCCAGCAGCTTAAGCACAGGGTACCCAGGGGATACGCAGTATTTT
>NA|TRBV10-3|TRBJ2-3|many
CAISENADTQYF
TGTGCCATCAGTGAAAATGCGGATACGCAGTATTTT
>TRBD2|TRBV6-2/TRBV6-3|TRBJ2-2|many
CASFREGTGELFF
TGTGCCAGCTTCAGGGAGGGGACCGGGGAGCTGTTTTTT
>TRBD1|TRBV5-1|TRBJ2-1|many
CASSLTGGSHNEQFF
TGCGCCAGCAGCTTGACAGGGGGCTCACACAATGAGCAGTTCTTC
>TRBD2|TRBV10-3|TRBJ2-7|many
CAIAAGGSSYEQYF
TGTGCCATCGCCGCGGGGGGCAGCTCCTACGAGCAGTACTTC
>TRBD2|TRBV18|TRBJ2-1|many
CASSPVGGLGDEQFF
TGTGCCAGCTCACCCGTCGGGGGGTTGGGCGATGAGCAGTTCTTC
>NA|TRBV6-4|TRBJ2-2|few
CASREMNTGELFF
TGTGCCAGCCGGGAAATGAACACCGGGGAGCTGTTTTTT
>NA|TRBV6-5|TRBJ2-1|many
CASSYPRGSYNEQFF
TGTGCCAGCAGTTACCCTCGAGGTTCCTACAATGAGCAGTTCTTC
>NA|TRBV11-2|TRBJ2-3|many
CASSLGGTPITDTQYF
TGTGCCAGCAGCTTAGGGGGGACACCAATCACAGATACGCAGTATTTT
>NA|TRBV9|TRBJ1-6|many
CASSVVLRGGTLHF
TGTGCCAGCAGCGTCGTTCTACGGGGGGGGACCCTCCACTTT
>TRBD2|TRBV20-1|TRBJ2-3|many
CSARVPRLAGVTDTQYF
TGCAGTGCTAGAGTCCCAAGACTAGCGGGGGTCACAGATACGCAGTATTTT
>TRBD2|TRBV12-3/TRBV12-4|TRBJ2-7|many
CASRPSGGPYEQYF
TGTGCCAGCAGGCCTAGCGGGGGCCCCTACGAGCAGTACTTC